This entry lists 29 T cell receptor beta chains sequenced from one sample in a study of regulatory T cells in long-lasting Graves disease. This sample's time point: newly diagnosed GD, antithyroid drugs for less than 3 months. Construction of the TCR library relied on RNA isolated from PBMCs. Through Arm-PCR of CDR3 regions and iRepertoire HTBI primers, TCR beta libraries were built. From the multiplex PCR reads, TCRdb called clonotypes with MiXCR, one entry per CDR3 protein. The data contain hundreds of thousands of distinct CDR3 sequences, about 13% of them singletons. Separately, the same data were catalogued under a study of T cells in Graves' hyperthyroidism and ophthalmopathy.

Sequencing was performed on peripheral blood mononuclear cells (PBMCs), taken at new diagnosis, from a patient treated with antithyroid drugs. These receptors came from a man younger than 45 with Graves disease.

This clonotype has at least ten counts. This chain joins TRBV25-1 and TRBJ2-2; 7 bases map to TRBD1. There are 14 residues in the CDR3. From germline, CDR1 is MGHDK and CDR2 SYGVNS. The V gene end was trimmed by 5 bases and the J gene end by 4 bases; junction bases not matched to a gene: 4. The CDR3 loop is CASSRQGVTGELFF. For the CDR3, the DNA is TGTGCCAGCAGTCGACAGGGCGTCACCGGGGAGCTGTTTTTT. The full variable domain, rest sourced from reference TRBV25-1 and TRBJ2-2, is EADIYQTPRYLVIGTGKKITLECSQTMGHDKMYWYQQDPGMELHLIHYSYGVNSTEKGDLSSESTVSRIRTEHFPLTLESARPSHTSQYLCASSRQGVTGELFFGEGSRLTVL.

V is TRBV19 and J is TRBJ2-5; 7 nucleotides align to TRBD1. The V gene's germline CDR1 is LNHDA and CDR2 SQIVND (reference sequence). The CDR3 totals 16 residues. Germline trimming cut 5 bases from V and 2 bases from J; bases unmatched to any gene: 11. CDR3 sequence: CASSAKGTVNQETQYF. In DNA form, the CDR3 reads TGTGCCAGTAGTGCGAAAGGGACAGTTAATCAAGAGACCCAGTACTTC.

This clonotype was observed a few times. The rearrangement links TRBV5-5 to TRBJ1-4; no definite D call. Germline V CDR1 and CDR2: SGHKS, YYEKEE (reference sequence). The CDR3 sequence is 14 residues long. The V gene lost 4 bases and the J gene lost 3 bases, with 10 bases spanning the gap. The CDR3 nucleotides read TGTGCCAGCAGCCCCTTTAGGTCTAATGAAAAACTGTTTTTT. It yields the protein CASSPFRSNEKLFF.

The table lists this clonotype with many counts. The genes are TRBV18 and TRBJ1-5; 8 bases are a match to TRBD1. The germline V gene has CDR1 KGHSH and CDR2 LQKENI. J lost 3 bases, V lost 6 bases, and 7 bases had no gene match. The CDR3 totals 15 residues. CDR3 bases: TGTGCCAGCTCGTCAATGGACAGGGCCAATCAGCCCCAGCATTTT. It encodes CASSSMDRANQPQHF.

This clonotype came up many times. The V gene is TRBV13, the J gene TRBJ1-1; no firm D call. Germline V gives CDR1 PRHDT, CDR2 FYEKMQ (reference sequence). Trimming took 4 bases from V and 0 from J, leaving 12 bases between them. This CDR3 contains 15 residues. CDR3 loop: CASSSRGILNTEAFF. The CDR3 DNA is TGTGCCAGCAGCTCCCGCGGGATCCTGAACACTGAAGCTTTCTTT.

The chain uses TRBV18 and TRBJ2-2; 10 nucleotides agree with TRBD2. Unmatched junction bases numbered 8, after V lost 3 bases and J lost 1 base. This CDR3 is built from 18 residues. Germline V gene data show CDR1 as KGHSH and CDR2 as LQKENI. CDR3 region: CASSPVSSGRMNTGELFF. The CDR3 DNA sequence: TGTGCCAGCTCACCGGTATCTAGCGGGAGAATGAACACCGGGGAGCTGTTTTTT.

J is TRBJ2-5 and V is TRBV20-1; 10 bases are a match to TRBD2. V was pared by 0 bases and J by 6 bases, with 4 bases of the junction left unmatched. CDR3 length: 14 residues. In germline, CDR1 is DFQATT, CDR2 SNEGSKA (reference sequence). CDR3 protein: CSARDFSGRQTQYF. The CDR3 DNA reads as TGCAGTGCTAGAGATTTTAGCGGGAGGCAGACCCAGTACTTC.

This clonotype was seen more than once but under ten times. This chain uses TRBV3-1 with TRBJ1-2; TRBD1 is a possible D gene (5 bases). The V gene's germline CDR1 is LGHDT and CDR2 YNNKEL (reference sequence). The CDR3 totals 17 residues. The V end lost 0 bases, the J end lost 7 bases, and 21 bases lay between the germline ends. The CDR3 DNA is TGTGCCAGCAGCCAAGAGAAACCATACAGGAGGGCTTCTGGCTACACCTTC. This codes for CASSQEKPYRRASGYTF.

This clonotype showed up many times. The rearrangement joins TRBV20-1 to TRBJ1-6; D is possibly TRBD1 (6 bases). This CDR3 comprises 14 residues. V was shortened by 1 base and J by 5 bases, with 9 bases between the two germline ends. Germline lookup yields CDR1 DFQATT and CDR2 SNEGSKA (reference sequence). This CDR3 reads CSARGQGNNSPLHF. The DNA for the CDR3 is TGCAGTGCTAGAGGGCAGGGGAATAATTCACCCCTCCACTTT.

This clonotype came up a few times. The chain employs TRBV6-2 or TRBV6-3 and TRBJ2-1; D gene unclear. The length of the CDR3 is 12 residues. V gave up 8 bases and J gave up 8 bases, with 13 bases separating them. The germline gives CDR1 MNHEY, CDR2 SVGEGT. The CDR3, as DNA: TGTGCCAGCCCCCTTGTTGGGGATGAGCAGTTCTTC. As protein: CASPLVGDEQFF.

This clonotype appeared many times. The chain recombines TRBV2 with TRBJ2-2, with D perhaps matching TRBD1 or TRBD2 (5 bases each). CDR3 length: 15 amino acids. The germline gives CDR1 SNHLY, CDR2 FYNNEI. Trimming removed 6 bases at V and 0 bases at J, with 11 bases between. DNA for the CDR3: TGTGCCAGCAGAGGGACCTACGCGAACACCGGGGAGCTGTTTTTT. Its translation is CASRGTYANTGELFF.

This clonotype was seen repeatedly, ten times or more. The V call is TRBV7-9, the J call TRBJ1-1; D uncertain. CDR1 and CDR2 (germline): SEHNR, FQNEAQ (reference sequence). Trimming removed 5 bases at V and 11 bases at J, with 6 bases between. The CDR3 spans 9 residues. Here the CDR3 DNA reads TGTGCCAGCAGCCAATTCGCTTTCTTT. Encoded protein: CASSQFAFF.

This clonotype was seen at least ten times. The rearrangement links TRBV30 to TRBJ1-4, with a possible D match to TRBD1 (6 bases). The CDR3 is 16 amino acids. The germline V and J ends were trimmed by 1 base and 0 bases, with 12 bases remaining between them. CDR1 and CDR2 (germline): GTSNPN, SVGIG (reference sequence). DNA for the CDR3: TGTGCCTGGAGTGAGCCGGACAGAACAACTAATGAAAAACTGTTTTTT. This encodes CAWSEPDRTTNEKLFF.

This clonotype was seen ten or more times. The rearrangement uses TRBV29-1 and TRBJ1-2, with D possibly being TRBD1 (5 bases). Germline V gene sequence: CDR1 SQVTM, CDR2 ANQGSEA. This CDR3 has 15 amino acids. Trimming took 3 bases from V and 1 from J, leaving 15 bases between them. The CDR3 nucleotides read TGCAGCGTTGACCAGGGCACCCAACTTAACTATGGCTACACCTTC. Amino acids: CSVDQGTQLNYGYTF.

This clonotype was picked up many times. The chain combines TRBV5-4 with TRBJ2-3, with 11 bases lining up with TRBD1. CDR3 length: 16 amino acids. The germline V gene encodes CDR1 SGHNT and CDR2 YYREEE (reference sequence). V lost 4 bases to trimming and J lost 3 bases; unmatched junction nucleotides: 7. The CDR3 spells CASSPRTGGATDTQYF. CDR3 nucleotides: TGTGCCAGCAGCCCGAGGACAGGGGGCGCGACAGATACGCAGTATTTT. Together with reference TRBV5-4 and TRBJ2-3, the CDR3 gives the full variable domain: ETGVTQSPTHLIKTRGQQVTLRCSSQSGHNTVSWYQQALGQGPQFIFQYYREEENGRGNFPPRFSGLQFPNYSSELNVNALELDDSALYLCASSPRTGGATDTQYFGPGTRLTVL.

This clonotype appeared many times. DNA for the CDR3: TGTGCCAGCGCCCCCCCCTACGGAAAGAGGTACGAGCAGTACTTC. Its translation is CASAPPYGKRYEQYF. The genes are TRBV27 and TRBJ2-7; D is unresolved. Germline V gives CDR1 MNHEY, CDR2 SMNVEV (reference sequence). CDR3 size: 15 residues. V was shortened by 8 bases and J by 4 bases, with 21 bases between the two germline ends.

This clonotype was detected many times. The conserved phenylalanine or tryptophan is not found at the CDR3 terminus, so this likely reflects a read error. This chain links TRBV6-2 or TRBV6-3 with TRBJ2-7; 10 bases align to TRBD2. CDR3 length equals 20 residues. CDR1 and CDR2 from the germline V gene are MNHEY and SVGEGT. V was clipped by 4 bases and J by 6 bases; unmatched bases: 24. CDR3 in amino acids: CASSSPPWGSPSGSFSEQYL. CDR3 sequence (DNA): TGTGCCAGCAGTTCCCCTCCCTGGGGCAGCCCTAGCGGGAGTTTCAGCGAGCAGTACCTC.

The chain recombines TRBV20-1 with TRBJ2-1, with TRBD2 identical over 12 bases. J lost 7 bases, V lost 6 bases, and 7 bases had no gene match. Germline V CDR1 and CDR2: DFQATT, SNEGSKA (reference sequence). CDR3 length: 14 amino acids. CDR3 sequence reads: CSAWRTSGINEQFF. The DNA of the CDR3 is TGCAGTGCATGGAGGACTAGCGGGATTAATGAGCAGTTCTTC.

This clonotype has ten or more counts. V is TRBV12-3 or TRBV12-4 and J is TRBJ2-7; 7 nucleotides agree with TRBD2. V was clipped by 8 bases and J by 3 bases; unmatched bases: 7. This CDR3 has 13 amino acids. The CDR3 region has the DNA TGTGCCAGCTGCGGGAGCGCCGACTACGAGCAGTACTTC. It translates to CASCGSADYEQYF.

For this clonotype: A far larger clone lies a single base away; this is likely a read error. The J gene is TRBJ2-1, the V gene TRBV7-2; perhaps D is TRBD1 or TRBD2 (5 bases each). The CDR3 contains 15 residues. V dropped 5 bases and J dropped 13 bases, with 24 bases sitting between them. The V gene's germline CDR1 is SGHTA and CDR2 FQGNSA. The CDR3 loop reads CASSQIPGRVATQFF. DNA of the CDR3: TGTGCCAGCAGCCAAATACCAGGGCGGGTGGCGACCCAGTTCTTC. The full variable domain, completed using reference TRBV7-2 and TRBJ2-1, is GAGVSQSPSNKVTEKGKDVELRCDPISGHTALYWYRQSLGQGLEFLIYFQGNSAPDKSGLPSDRFSAERTGGSVSTLTIQRTQQEDSAVYLCASSQIPGRVATQFFGPGTRLTVL.

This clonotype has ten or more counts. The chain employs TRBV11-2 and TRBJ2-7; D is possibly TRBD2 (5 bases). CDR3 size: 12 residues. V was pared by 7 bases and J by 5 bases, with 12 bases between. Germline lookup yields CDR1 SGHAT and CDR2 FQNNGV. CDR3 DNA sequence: TGTGCCAGCACCCGGACTGCGCACGAGCAGTACTTC. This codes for CASTRTAHEQYF.

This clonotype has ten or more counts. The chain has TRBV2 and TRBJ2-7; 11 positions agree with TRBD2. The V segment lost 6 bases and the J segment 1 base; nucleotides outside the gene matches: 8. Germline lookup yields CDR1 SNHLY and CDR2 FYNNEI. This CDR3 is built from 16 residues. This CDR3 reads CASRDLLAGVSYEQYF. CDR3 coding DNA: TGTGCCAGCAGGGACCTACTAGCGGGAGTATCCTACGAGCAGTACTTC.

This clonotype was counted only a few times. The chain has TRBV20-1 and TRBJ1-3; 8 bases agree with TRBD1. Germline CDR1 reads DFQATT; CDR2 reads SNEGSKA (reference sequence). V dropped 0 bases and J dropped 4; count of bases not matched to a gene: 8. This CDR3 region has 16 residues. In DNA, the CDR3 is TGCAGTGCTAGAGATCTCGAGACAGGGGTAGGAAACACCATATATTTT. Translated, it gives CSARDLETGVGNTIYF.

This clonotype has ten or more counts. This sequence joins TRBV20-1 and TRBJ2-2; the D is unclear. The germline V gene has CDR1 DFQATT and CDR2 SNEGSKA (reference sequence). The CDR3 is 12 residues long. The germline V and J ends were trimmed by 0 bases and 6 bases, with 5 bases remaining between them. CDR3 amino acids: CSAREGPGELFF. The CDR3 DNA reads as TGCAGTGCTAGAGAAGGCCCCGGGGAGCTGTTTTTT.

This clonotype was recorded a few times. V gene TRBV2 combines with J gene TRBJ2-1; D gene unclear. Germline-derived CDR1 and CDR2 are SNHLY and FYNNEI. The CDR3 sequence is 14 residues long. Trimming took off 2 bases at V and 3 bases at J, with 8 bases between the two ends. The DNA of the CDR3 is TGTGCCAGCAGTGAATTCGGCTACTACAATGAGCAGTTCTTC. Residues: CASSEFGYYNEQFF.

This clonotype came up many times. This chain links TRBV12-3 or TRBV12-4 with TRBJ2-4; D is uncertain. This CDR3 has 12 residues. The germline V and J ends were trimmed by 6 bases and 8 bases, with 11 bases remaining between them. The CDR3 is CASSPEEYIQYF. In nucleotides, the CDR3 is TGTGCCAGCAGCCCCGAAGAATACATTCAGTACTTC.

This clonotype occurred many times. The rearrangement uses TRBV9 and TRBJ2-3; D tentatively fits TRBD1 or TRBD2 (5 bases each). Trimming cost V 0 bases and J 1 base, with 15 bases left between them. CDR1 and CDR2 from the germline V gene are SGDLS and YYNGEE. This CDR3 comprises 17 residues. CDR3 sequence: CASSVARGVVGTDTQYF. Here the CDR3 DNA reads TGTGCCAGCAGCGTAGCTAGAGGGGTTGTGGGCACAGATACGCAGTATTTT.

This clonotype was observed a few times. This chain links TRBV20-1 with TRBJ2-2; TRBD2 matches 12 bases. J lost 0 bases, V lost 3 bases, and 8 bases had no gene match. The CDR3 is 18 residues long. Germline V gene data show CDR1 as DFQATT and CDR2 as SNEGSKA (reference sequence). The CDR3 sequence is CSASGGLAGGTNTGELFF. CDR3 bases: TGCAGTGCTAGTGGGGGGCTAGCGGGAGGGACGAACACCGGGGAGCTGTTTTTT.

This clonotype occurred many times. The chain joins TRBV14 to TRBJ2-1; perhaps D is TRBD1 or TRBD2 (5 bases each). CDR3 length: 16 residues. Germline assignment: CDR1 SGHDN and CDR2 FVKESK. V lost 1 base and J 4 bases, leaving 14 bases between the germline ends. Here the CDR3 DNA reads TGTGCCAGCAGCCAAGCTTATTCAGGGACGTACAATGAGCAGTTCTTC. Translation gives CASSQAYSGTYNEQFF.